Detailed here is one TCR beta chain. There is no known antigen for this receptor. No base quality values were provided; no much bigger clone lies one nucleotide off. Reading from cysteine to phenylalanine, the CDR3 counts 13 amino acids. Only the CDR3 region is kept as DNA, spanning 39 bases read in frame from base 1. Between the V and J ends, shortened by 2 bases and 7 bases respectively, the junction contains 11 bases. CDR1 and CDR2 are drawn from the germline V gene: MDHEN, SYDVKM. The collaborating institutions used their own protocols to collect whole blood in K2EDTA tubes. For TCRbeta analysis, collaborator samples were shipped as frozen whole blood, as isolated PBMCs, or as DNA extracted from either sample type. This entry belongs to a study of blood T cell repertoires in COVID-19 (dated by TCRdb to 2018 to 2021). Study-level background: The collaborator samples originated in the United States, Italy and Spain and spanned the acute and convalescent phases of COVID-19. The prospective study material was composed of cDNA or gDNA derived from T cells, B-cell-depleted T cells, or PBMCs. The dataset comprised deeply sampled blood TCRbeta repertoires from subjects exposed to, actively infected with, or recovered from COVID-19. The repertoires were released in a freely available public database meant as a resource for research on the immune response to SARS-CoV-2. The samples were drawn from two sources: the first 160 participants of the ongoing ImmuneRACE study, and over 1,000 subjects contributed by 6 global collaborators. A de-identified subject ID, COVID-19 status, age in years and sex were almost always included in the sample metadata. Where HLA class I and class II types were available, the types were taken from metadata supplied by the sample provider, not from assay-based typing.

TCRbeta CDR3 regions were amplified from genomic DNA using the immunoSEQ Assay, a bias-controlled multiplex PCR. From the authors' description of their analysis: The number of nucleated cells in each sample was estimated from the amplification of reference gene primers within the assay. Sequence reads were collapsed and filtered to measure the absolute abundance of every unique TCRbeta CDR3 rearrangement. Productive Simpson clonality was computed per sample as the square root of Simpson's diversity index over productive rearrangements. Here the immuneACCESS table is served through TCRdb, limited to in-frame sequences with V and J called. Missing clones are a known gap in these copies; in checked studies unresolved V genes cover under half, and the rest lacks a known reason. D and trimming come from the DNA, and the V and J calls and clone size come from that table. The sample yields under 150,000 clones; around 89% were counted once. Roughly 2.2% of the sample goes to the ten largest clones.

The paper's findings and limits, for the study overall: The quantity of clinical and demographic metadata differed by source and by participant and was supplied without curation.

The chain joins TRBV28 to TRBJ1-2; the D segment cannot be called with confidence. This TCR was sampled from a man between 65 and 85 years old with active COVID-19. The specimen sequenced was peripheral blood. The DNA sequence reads TGTGCCAGCAGTTTAAGGTGGGCAGGTGGCTACACCTTC. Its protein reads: CASSLRWAGGYTF.